The rows below give T cell receptor beta chains drawn from one sample of a study of OX40 agonist ivuxolimab in advanced cancers. The assay was immunoSEQ multiplex PCR, and TCRdb's table has in-frame clones only and misses some. Of just over 60,000 clones listed, roughly 90% were seen once; the top ten hold about 0.66%. The specimen was CD4+ or CD8+ T cells sorted from blood, collected in a trial of the OX40 agonist ivuxolimab. The receptors originated from an adult with an advanced solid tumor such as melanoma, head and neck, liver or kidney cancer. Both conserved end residues are part of each CDR3. D genes are given only for firm matches. Rows give clone size only sometimes, using once, few, many, or a class for an expanded clone.

clone_size: .
v_call: TRBV5-5
j_call: TRBJ2-2
d_call: TRBD2
cdr3_nt: TGTGCCAGCAGCCTAGCGACTAGCGGGGTCACCGGGGAGCTGTTTTTT
cdr3_aa: CASSLATSGVTGELFF

clone_size: .
v_call: TRBV6-5
j_call: TRBJ2-1
d_call: .
cdr3_nt: TGTGCCAGCAGTGTAACCAGGGGTGGGTACAATGAGCAGTTCTTC
cdr3_aa: CASSVTRGGYNEQFF

clone_size: .
v_call: TRBV30
j_call: TRBJ2-3
d_call: .
cdr3_nt: TGTGCCTGGAGTGTAAAAGGGGGACTCACAGATACGCAGTATTTT
cdr3_aa: CAWSVKGGLTDTQYF

clone_size: few
v_call: TRBV9
j_call: TRBJ2-3
d_call: TRBD1
cdr3_nt: TGTGCCAGCAGCGGAACAGGGGATCGGGCAGATACGCAGTATTTT
cdr3_aa: CASSGTGDRADTQYF

clone_size: .
v_call: TRBV5-4
j_call: TRBJ2-7
d_call: TRBD2
cdr3_nt: TGTGCCAGCAGCTTGGGCGGGGGGCCTTGCGAGCAGTACTTC
cdr3_aa: CASSLGGGPCEQYF

clone_size: .
v_call: TRBV10-2
j_call: TRBJ2-4
d_call: .
cdr3_nt: TGCGCCAGCAGAGGGGACCCAGGGTCCTTCCCCAAAAACATTCAGTACTTC
cdr3_aa: CASRGDPGSFPKNIQYF

clone_size: .
v_call: TRBV11-2
j_call: TRBJ1-2
d_call: TRBD1
cdr3_nt: TGTGCCAGCAGACGGGACAGTCAAGGCGGCTACACCTTC
cdr3_aa: CASRRDSQGGYTF

clone_size: .
v_call: TRBV11-2
j_call: TRBJ2-5
d_call: .
cdr3_nt: TGTGCCAGCAGCCGCAAAGAGACCCAGTACTTC
cdr3_aa: CASSRKETQYF

clone_size: .
v_call: TRBV11-3
j_call: TRBJ1-6
d_call: .
cdr3_nt: TGTGCCAGCAGCTTACAACCCACGAGCTATAATTCACCCCTCCACTTT
cdr3_aa: CASSLQPTSYNSPLHF

clone_size: .
v_call: TRBV7-3
j_call: TRBJ2-1
d_call: TRBD1
cdr3_nt: TGTGCCAGCAGCCAGGGACAGGGCCTCTACAATGAGCAGTTCTTC
cdr3_aa: CASSQGQGLYNEQFF

clone_size: .
v_call: TRBV30
j_call: TRBJ2-7
d_call: .
cdr3_nt: TGTGCCTGGAGCGCGCCGGGGTCAGGGTTGGCCGAGCAGTACTTC
cdr3_aa: CAWSAPGSGLAEQYF

clone_size: few
v_call: TRBV21-1
j_call: TRBJ1-2
d_call: .
cdr3_nt: TGTGCCAGCAGTACGGACAGATCTAACTATGGCTACACCTTC
cdr3_aa: CASSTDRSNYGYTF

clone_size: .
v_call: TRBV21-1
j_call: TRBJ1-1
d_call: .
cdr3_nt: TGTGCCAGGGGGGGGCGCCTCCATAACACTGAAGCTTTCTTT
cdr3_aa: CARGGRLHNTEAFF

clone_size: .
v_call: TRBV19
j_call: TRBJ2-1
d_call: TRBD2
cdr3_nt: TGTGCCAGTAGTATACAGACTAGCGGGAGCTTGTACAATGAGCAGTTCTTC
cdr3_aa: CASSIQTSGSLYNEQFF

clone_size: .
v_call: TRBV7-9
j_call: TRBJ2-2
d_call: .
cdr3_nt: TGTGCCAGCAGCCCTCAAACCGGGAACACCGGGGAGCTGTTTTTT
cdr3_aa: CASSPQTGNTGELFF

clone_size: .
v_call: TRBV19
j_call: TRBJ1-2
d_call: .
cdr3_nt: TGTGCCAGTAGTGTCAGGGGTGGCGGCTACACCTTC
cdr3_aa: CASSVRGGGYTF

clone_size: .
v_call: TRBV7-9
j_call: TRBJ2-7
d_call: .
cdr3_nt: TGTGCCAGCAGCTTAGCGGGCAGACACTCCTCCTACGAGCAGTACTTC
cdr3_aa: CASSLAGRHSSYEQYF

clone_size: once
v_call: TRBV30
j_call: TRBJ2-7
d_call: .
cdr3_nt: TGTGCCTGGAGTGTACTTTCCTACGAGCAGTACTTC
cdr3_aa: CAWSVLSYEQYF

clone_size: .
v_call: TRBV2
j_call: TRBJ2-6
d_call: .
cdr3_nt: TGTGCCAGCGTAAAGGACAGCCTTTCTTCCAGAGTCCTGACTTTC
cdr3_aa: CASVKDSLSSRVLTF

clone_size: .
v_call: TRBV6-1
j_call: TRBJ2-7
d_call: TRBD2
cdr3_nt: TGTGCCAGCAGTGGGGGACTAGCGAACACCTACGAGCAGTACTTC
cdr3_aa: CASSGGLANTYEQYF

clone_size: .
v_call: TRBV10-3
j_call: TRBJ2-1
d_call: TRBD2
cdr3_nt: TGTGCCATCGGTGGGACTAGCGGGAGTCCGAGGATTAACGAGCAGTTCTTC
cdr3_aa: CAIGGTSGSPRINEQFF

clone_size: .
v_call: TRBV19
j_call: TRBJ2-1
d_call: TRBD2
cdr3_nt: TGTGCCAGTACTAGCGGGCCGACCTACAATGAGCAGTTCTTC
cdr3_aa: CASTSGPTYNEQFF

clone_size: once
v_call: TRBV2
j_call: TRBJ1-1
d_call: TRBD1
cdr3_nt: TGTGCCAGCAGAAAGGACAGGGTTCTTGGAAATATGAACACTGAAGCTTTCTTT
cdr3_aa: CASRKDRVLGNMNTEAFF

clone_size: .
v_call: TRBV7-2
j_call: TRBJ2-7
d_call: .
cdr3_nt: TGTGCCAGCAGCCCCCAGCCCGGGACTCGACCCTACGAGCAGTACTTC
cdr3_aa: CASSPQPGTRPYEQYF

clone_size: .
v_call: TRBV2
j_call: TRBJ1-5
d_call: .
cdr3_nt: TGTGCCAGCAGTGGGCCAAATAGCAATCAGCCCCAGCATTTT
cdr3_aa: CASSGPNSNQPQHF

clone_size: .
v_call: TRBV30
j_call: TRBJ1-1
d_call: .
cdr3_nt: TGTGCCTGGAGTCAAGATCTGGCTGAAGCTTTCTTT
cdr3_aa: CAWSQDLAEAFF

clone_size: .
v_call: TRBV19
j_call: TRBJ2-5
d_call: .
cdr3_nt: TGTGCCAGTAGCCAAACAGTCCAAGAGACCCAGTACTTC
cdr3_aa: CASSQTVQETQYF

clone_size: .
v_call: TRBV2
j_call: TRBJ2-7
d_call: .
cdr3_nt: TGTGCCAGCAGCGTCGGCTCGAGTACCTACGAGCAGTACTTC
cdr3_aa: CASSVGSSTYEQYF

clone_size: medium-sized
v_call: TRBV2
j_call: TRBJ2-7
d_call: TRBD2
cdr3_nt: TGTGCCAGCAGTGATCTAGCGGGAGCTCAGGAGCAGTACTTC
cdr3_aa: CASSDLAGAQEQYF

clone_size: .
v_call: TRBV30
j_call: TRBJ1-4
d_call: TRBD1
cdr3_nt: TGTGCCTGGAGTGTGGAATGGGACAGGGACCAGTTTTTT
cdr3_aa: CAWSVEWDRDQFF

clone_size: .
v_call: TRBV27
j_call: TRBJ1-3
d_call: .
cdr3_nt: TGTGCCAGCAGTTTTAGGGCTGGAAACACCATATATTTT
cdr3_aa: CASSFRAGNTIYF

clone_size: .
v_call: TRBV19
j_call: TRBJ1-1
d_call: .
cdr3_nt: TGTGCCTCACGACCGTTGGGGGAATACAGGGTGAACACTGAAGCTTTCTTT
cdr3_aa: CASRPLGEYRVNTEAFF

clone_size: .
v_call: TRBV7-3
j_call: TRBJ2-7
d_call: .
cdr3_nt: TGTGCCAGCAGCTTACTAAGTAGCGGTGAGCAGTACTTC
cdr3_aa: CASSLLSSGEQYF

clone_size: .
v_call: TRBV19
j_call: TRBJ2-1
d_call: TRBD1
cdr3_nt: TGTGCCAGTAGTATGGAGGACAGGGGCCCATACAATGAGCAGTTCTTC
cdr3_aa: CASSMEDRGPYNEQFF

clone_size: .
v_call: TRBV29-1
j_call: TRBJ2-1
d_call: TRBD2
cdr3_nt: TGCAGCGTTGATTTGTCGGGAGGAGTGATTGAGCAGTTCTTC
cdr3_aa: CSVDLSGGVIEQFF

clone_size: .
v_call: TRBV29-1
j_call: TRBJ1-2
d_call: .
cdr3_nt: TGCAGCGTTGATGTTTCAGGGACCTATGGCTACACCTTC
cdr3_aa: CSVDVSGTYGYTF

clone_size: .
v_call: TRBV19
j_call: TRBJ1-5
d_call: .
cdr3_nt: TGTGCCAGCCAACAGGGTAACAATCAGCCCCAGCATTTT
cdr3_aa: CASQQGNNQPQHF

clone_size: .
v_call: TRBV18
j_call: TRBJ1-3
d_call: .
cdr3_nt: TGTGCCAGCTCACCAAGTCAGACTAACTCTGGAAACACCATATATTTT
cdr3_aa: CASSPSQTNSGNTIYF

clone_size: .
v_call: TRBV27
j_call: TRBJ2-7
d_call: .
cdr3_nt: TGTGCCAGCAGGGGGGACGACTACGAGCAGTACTTC
cdr3_aa: CASRGDDYEQYF

clone_size: .
v_call: TRBV10-3
j_call: TRBJ1-2
d_call: TRBD1
cdr3_nt: TGTGCCATCAGCCTCGGGACAGCTAACTATGGCTACACCTTC
cdr3_aa: CAISLGTANYGYTF

clone_size: .
v_call: TRBV2
j_call: TRBJ1-1
d_call: .
cdr3_nt: TGTGCCAGCGGGGGTGGAGGTTTTGGAACTGAAGCTTTCTTT
cdr3_aa: CASGGGGFGTEAFF

clone_size: .
v_call: TRBV4-2
j_call: TRBJ1-2
d_call: TRBD1
cdr3_nt: TGTGCCAGCAGCCCCCAAGACAGGGGGACCAACTATGGCTACACCTTC
cdr3_aa: CASSPQDRGTNYGYTF

clone_size: .
v_call: TRBV6-5
j_call: TRBJ2-1
d_call: .
cdr3_nt: TGTGCCAGCAGTTACTCCCCGGGGAGCTCCTACAATGAGCAGTTCTTC
cdr3_aa: CASSYSPGSSYNEQFF

clone_size: .
v_call: TRBV7-3
j_call: TRBJ1-1
d_call: .
cdr3_nt: TGTGCCAGCAGCTCCTCTCCGAACACTGAAGCTTTCTTT
cdr3_aa: CASSSSPNTEAFF

clone_size: few
v_call: TRBV11-3
j_call: TRBJ2-1
d_call: TRBD2
cdr3_nt: TGTGCCAGCAGCTTAGGACTCACTAGCGGGAGCAATGAGCAGTTCTTC
cdr3_aa: CASSLGLTSGSNEQFF

clone_size: once
v_call: TRBV18
j_call: TRBJ1-4
d_call: TRBD1
cdr3_nt: TGTGCCAGCTCACCTGAGGGGGCAAGGGAAAAACTGTTTTTT
cdr3_aa: CASSPEGAREKLFF

clone_size: .
v_call: TRBV5-1
j_call: TRBJ2-7
d_call: .
cdr3_nt: TGCGCCAGCAGACTTCAAGCAGGGGACTCCTACGAGCAGTACTTC
cdr3_aa: CASRLQAGDSYEQYF

clone_size: .
v_call: TRBV30
j_call: TRBJ1-2
d_call: .
cdr3_nt: TGTGCCTGGAAAGCAGGGAGAAACTATGGCTACACCTTC
cdr3_aa: CAWKAGRNYGYTF

clone_size: .
v_call: TRBV6-1
j_call: TRBJ2-2
d_call: .
cdr3_nt: TGTGCCAGCAGTGATCGGCATTACACCGGGGAGCTGTTTTTT
cdr3_aa: CASSDRHYTGELFF

clone_size: .
v_call: TRBV18
j_call: TRBJ2-7
d_call: TRBD1
cdr3_nt: TGTGCCAGCTCACCACGGGACAGAAACGAGCAGTACTTC
cdr3_aa: CASSPRDRNEQYF

clone_size: .
v_call: TRBV18
j_call: TRBJ2-7
d_call: .
cdr3_nt: TGTGCCAGCTCACCACAAGACCTAATCAGGGGAAGCGGGCAGTACTTC
cdr3_aa: CASSPQDLIRGSGQYF

clone_size: once
v_call: TRBV19
j_call: TRBJ1-4
d_call: TRBD1
cdr3_nt: TGTGCCACCGGTACCGGGACAGGGGTTGAAAAACTGTTTTTT
cdr3_aa: CATGTGTGVEKLFF

clone_size: .
v_call: TRBV5-5
j_call: TRBJ1-5
d_call: TRBD1
cdr3_nt: TGCGCCAGCAGCCAGCAACAGGGGGCCGGTCAGCCCCAGCATTTT
cdr3_aa: CASSQQQGAGQPQHF

clone_size: .
v_call: TRBV6-5
j_call: TRBJ1-2
d_call: TRBD1
cdr3_nt: TGTGCCAGCAGAAGACAGGGGGCGAGATATGGCTACACCTTC
cdr3_aa: CASRRQGARYGYTF

clone_size: .
v_call: TRBV19
j_call: TRBJ1-1
d_call: TRBD1
cdr3_nt: TGTGCCAGTAGTATACAGGGGGTCCTGAACACTGAAGCTTTCTTT
cdr3_aa: CASSIQGVLNTEAFF